This entry is about one TCR beta chain. Its specificity is unknown. The PCR had 60 Vbeta and 13 Jbeta primers. The protocol was immunoSEQ multiplex PCR, while the TCRdb copy is restricted to in-frame clones and leaves out a portion. Of about 150,000 clones listed, around 68% were seen once; the top ten hold about 10%. The CDR3 runs to 12 residues. The germline V gene encodes CDR1 SGHDT and CDR2 YYEEEE. V lost 3 bases, J lost 5 bases, and 9 bases lay in between. The data derive from a study of cytomegalovirus exposure and HLA in healthy donors. Notes on the study in general: Later analysis showed TCR association rates varying by HLA locus, highest for DRB1 and lowest for HLA-C. Sequencing artifact likely explains a cluster of highly shared sequence variants. In an earlier analysis, productive rearrangement rates for most beta V segments clustered near 87% or 30%. Presence/absence analyses rested on an assumption that sequencing depth was roughly uniform across donors.

The sequencing sample was made of PBMCs. The chain joins TRBV5-6 to TRBJ2-7, with D hard to call. The clonotype was recovered from a man in his thirties or forties in good health and CMV-seropositive. Written as DNA, the CDR3 is TGTGCCAGCAGCTCCTCTCACAACGAGCAGTACTTC. It yields the protein CASSSSHNEQYF.